This entry describes one T cell receptor (beta chain). The data were taken from a study of cytomegalovirus exposure and HLA in healthy donors. Use of 60 Vbeta and 13 Jbeta primers characterized the PCR. Using immunoSEQ multiplex PCR, the repertoire was profiled, and TCRdb retains in-frame clones only, with some absent. The sample includes under 200,000 clones, roughly 77% of them seen just once. The CDR3 has 15 amino acids. The germline gives CDR1 MNHNS, CDR2 SASEGT. Germline trimming cut 5 bases from V and 3 bases from J; bases unmatched to any gene: 6. This sequence originates from a middle-aged woman in good health and CMV-seropositive. Sequencing was performed on PBMCs. The chain links TRBV6-1 to TRBJ2-1, with TRBD1 matching over 8 bases. The CDR3: CASSTQGAVYNEQFF. The CDR3 DNA sequence: TGTGCCAGCAGTACTCAGGGGGCTGTCTACAATGAGCAGTTCTTC.